This T cell receptor beta chain emerged from a study of shared T cell receptors in the human thymus. The CDR3 runs to 16 residues. V was clipped by 5 bases and J by 9 bases; unmatched bases: 13. The germline CDR1 and CDR2 sequences are PRHDT and FYEKMQ (reference sequence). Produced via immunoSEQ multiplex PCR; TCRdb's table is partial and in-frame only. The sample includes roughly 410,000 clones, roughly 94% of them seen just once. This clonotype originated in a human donor. Input material: thymocytes. The chain employs TRBV13 and TRBJ2-1, with 10 bases identical to TRBD2. The CDR3 region is CASSTSAGGPDAEQFF. CDR3 in DNA: TGTGCCAGCAGCACCTCAGCGGGAGGGCCCGACGCTGAGCAGTTCTTC.